These 22 T cell receptor beta chains were all obtained from the same sample, sequenced in a study of T cells in Graves' hyperthyroidism and ophthalmopathy. Researchers took RNA transcripts and amplified the TCR beta CDR3 regions from them. An initial round of RT-PCR targeting the TCR CDR3 relied on the HTBI primer set. One entry per CDR3 protein results from TCRdb running MiXCR on the multiplex PCR reads. The data hold hundreds of thousands of distinct CDR3 sequences, with around 13% observed a single time. Material for sequencing was blood. The source of these receptors is a woman aged 25 to 39 with Graves' hyperthyroidism.

For this clonotype: This may stem from a read error, because a much larger clone lies one nucleotide away. The gene calls are TRBV2 and TRBJ2-3; D is possibly TRBD1 (6 bases). CDR1 and CDR2 (germline): SNHLY, FYNNEI. The CDR3 spans 14 residues. This CDR3 reads CAGSGWTATDTQYF. CDR3 in DNA: TGTGCCGGCAGTGGCTGGACAGCCACAGATACGCAGTATTTT.

This clonotype has only one observation. V usage is TRBV7-6 and J usage is TRBJ2-7; TRBD2 might be the D (5 bases). The germline V gene has CDR1 SGHVS and CDR2 FNYEAQ. V lost 5 bases and J 1 base, leaving 15 bases between the germline ends. The CDR3 loop spans 15 amino acids. CDR3 sequence: CASSPDYIGSYEQYF. The DNA of the CDR3 is TGTGCCAGCAGCCCTGACTACATTGGATCCTACGAGCAGTACTTC.

This clonotype was picked up many times. This chain links TRBV5-1 with TRBJ2-7; TRBD1 matches at 8 bases. From germline, CDR1 is SGHRS and CDR2 YFSETQ. J gave up 3 bases and V 9 bases, and 11 bases lay outside the gene matches. The CDR3 length is 14 residues. Here the CDR3 reads CAKSRRDRYYEQYF. DNA for the CDR3: TGCGCCAAATCGCGTAGGGACAGGTACTACGAGCAGTACTTC.

This clonotype was seen only a few times. V gene TRBV6-5 combines with J gene TRBJ2-7; D is perhaps TRBD1 (6 bases). Trimming cost V 0 bases and J 2 bases, with 11 bases left between them. The CDR3 is 15 residues long. Per germline, CDR1 MNHEY and CDR2 SVGAGI. DNA for the CDR3: TGTGCCAGCAGTTACTCGAGGACAGCCCCCTACGAGCAGTACTTC. Amino acid sequence: CASSYSRTAPYEQYF.

This clonotype was counted between two and nine times. This chain connects TRBV7-9 to TRBJ2-3; a weak D match, TRBD2 (5 bases). CDR1 is SEHNR, CDR2 FQNEAQ, per germline (reference sequence). CDR3 size: 14 residues. The V and J ends lost 5 bases and 6 bases respectively, with 15 bases between them. The CDR3 nucleotides read TGTGCCAGCAGCCCAGGACCAACGGGGGATACGCAGTATTTT. Translation: CASSPGPTGDTQYF.

This clonotype appeared many times. The V call is TRBV12-3 or TRBV12-4, the J call TRBJ1-3; a possible D gene is TRBD1 (5 bases). The CDR3 loop spans 15 amino acids. V was shortened by 6 bases and J by 5 bases, with 17 bases between the two germline ends. CDR3 sequence (DNA): TGTGCCAGCAGCATGGACGGAGGGGATCGAAACACCATATATTTT. Protein product: CASSMDGGDRNTIYF.

This clonotype was recorded a few times. Lacking the conserved final phenylalanine or tryptophan, this CDR3 likely reflects a read error. V gene TRBV2 combines with J gene TRBJ2-5; 10 bases are a match to TRBD2. V lost 7 bases and J lost 5; bases outside the gene matches: 7. This CDR3 has 14 residues. Germline CDR1 reads SNHLY; CDR2 reads FYNNEI. CDR3 coding DNA: TGTGCCAGCAAGAGGAGCGGGAGGGGGGAGACCCAGTACCTC. As protein: CASKRSGRGETQYL.

This sequence joins TRBV6-4 and TRBJ2-4; no reliable D call. With 3 bases removed from V and 4 bases from J, the gap between germline ends came to 4 bases. The germline V gene encodes CDR1 MRHNA and CDR2 SNTAGT. The CDR3 spans 12 residues. CDR3 residues: CASSEPKNIQYF. In DNA form, the CDR3 reads TGTGCCAGCAGTGAACCGAAAAACATTCAGTACTTC.

The rearrangement uses TRBV20-1 and TRBJ1-5; 9 bases align to TRBD1. Germline CDR1 is DFQATT and CDR2 is SNEGSKA (reference sequence). V gave up 6 bases and J gave up 6 bases; unmatched junction bases: 12. The CDR3 is 15 amino acids. Here the CDR3 DNA reads TGCAGTGCACTCCCGGGACAGGGAGGCACTCAGCCCCAGCATTTT. Protein: CSALPGQGGTQPQHF.

Worth noting for this clonotype: An end of the junction does not agree with germline; a read error may underlie this. The chain has TRBV7-7 and TRBJ2-1; TRBD1 matches at 8 bases. CDR3 length equals 15 residues. Germline V gene lookup returns CDR1 SSHAT and CDR2 FNYEAQ (reference sequence). The CDR3 DNA reads TGTGCTAGCAGCTTACTCACAGGGGGATTCGATGAGCAGTTCTTC. Amino acids: CASSLLTGGFDEQFF.

The chain combines TRBV20-1 with TRBJ2-1; D perhaps matches TRBD1 (6 bases). CDR1 is DFQATT, CDR2 SNEGSKA, per germline (reference sequence). This CDR3 has 15 residues. Trimming cost V 1 base and J 7 bases, with 17 bases left between them. As DNA, the CDR3 is TGCAGTGCTAGAGCGTACGCGGTTCAGGGGAATGAGCAGTTCTTC. This sequence encodes CSARAYAVQGNEQFF.

This clonotype was seen ten or more times. V gene TRBV12-3 or TRBV12-4 combines with J gene TRBJ2-3; TRBD2 agrees at 11 bases. The V gene end was trimmed by 5 bases and the J gene end by 6 bases; junction bases not matched to a gene: 10. The CDR3 has 16 amino acids. The CDR3, as DNA: TGTGCCAGCAGTGCCACTAGCGGGAGTGAGTTGGATACGCAGTATTTT. Translating it yields CASSATSGSELDTQYF.

The sample holds many counts of this clonotype. The chain employs TRBV27 and TRBJ2-5; no clear D. Trimming pared 5 bases from V and 5 bases from J, leaving 12 bases between. The CDR3 loop spans 13 amino acids. Germline V gene sequence: CDR1 MNHEY, CDR2 SMNVEV (reference sequence). The CDR3 DNA sequence: TGTGCCAGCAGTGGCCCTCTCGCGGAGACCCAGTACTTC. Translation: CASSGPLAETQYF.

The J gene is TRBJ1-3, the V gene TRBV4-3; D possibly corresponds to TRBD1 (5 bases). Deletions cut 3 bases from V and 0 bases from J, with 12 bases between. CDR1 LGHNA and CDR2 YSLEER come from the germline V gene. The CDR3 sequence is 16 residues long. The CDR3 nucleotides read TGCGCCAGCAGCCAGGACCGGGACGACTCTGGAAACACCATATATTTT. This sequence encodes CASSQDRDDSGNTIYF.

This chain uses TRBV7-9 with TRBJ1-3; tentatively, D is TRBD1 (5 bases). Between the trimmed V and J ends, which lost 4 bases and 0 bases, there was a span of 22 bases. CDR1 SEHNR and CDR2 FQNEAQ come from the germline V gene (reference sequence). The CDR3 is made up of 19 amino acids. The CDR3 coding sequence is TGTGCCAGCAGCTCGACCCTCCGACAGATACTTCACTCTGGAAACACCATATATTTT. Translating gives CASSSTLRQILHSGNTIYF.

This clonotype has a count of ten or more. The chain recombines TRBV7-2 with TRBJ2-7; 9 bases align to TRBD2. This CDR3 spans 18 amino acids. Germline V lookup: CDR1 SGHTA, CDR2 FQGNSA. Trimming removed 4 bases from V and 0 bases from J; junction bases left unmatched: 13. CDR3 sequence: CASSWAKSSGTSSYEQYF. CDR3 nucleotide sequence: TGTGCCAGCAGCTGGGCCAAGTCTAGCGGGACAAGCTCCTACGAGCAGTACTTC. The whole variable domain, remainder taken from reference TRBV7-2 and TRBJ2-7, is GAGVSQSPSNKVTEKGKDVELRCDPISGHTALYWYRQSLGQGLEFLIYFQGNSAPDKSGLPSDRFSAERTGGSVSTLTIQRTQQEDSAVYLCASSWAKSSGTSSYEQYFGPGTRLTVT.

Many counts were recorded for this clonotype. This chain links TRBV11-2 with TRBJ2-3; 10 bases are shared with TRBD2. CDR3 length: 19 amino acids. The germline gives CDR1 SGHAT, CDR2 FQNNGV. V shed 1 base, J shed 2 bases, and the junction held 12 bases outside the gene matches. This CDR3 reads CASSLGSFKAGGITDTQYF. The CDR3 DNA is TGTGCCAGCAGCTTAGGGAGTTTTAAAGCGGGAGGGATCACAGATACGCAGTATTTT.

Many counts were recorded for this clonotype. The chain joins TRBV28 to TRBJ2-3, with 8 bases lining up with TRBD1. Germline V gives CDR1 MDHEN, CDR2 SYDVKM. After removal of 6 bases from V and 10 bases from J, the junction contained 6 bases not matched to a gene. The CDR3 spans 12 residues. CDR3 loop: CASRNDRGAQYF. Written as DNA, the CDR3 is TGTGCCAGCAGGAACGACAGGGGAGCGCAGTATTTT.

The genes are TRBV3-1 and TRBJ2-5; 11 bases line up with TRBD1. The CDR3 length is 16 residues. The V gene's germline CDR1 is LGHDT and CDR2 YNNKEL (reference sequence). V lost 0 bases to trimming and J lost 4 bases; unmatched junction nucleotides: 4. CDR3 DNA sequence: TGTGCCAGCAGCCAAGAAGGACAGGGGGCCGGAGAGACCCAGTACTTC. Protein: CASSQEGQGAGETQYF.

In this sample, this clonotype turned up many times. This rearrangement joins TRBV20-1 to TRBJ2-1; 7 bases map to TRBD2. Germline-derived CDR1 and CDR2 are DFQATT and SNEGSKA (reference sequence). V shed 6 bases and J 0 bases; nucleotides not matched to a gene: 5. The CDR3 has 14 residues. This CDR3 reads CSAPGGSSYNEQFF. CDR3 DNA sequence: TGCAGTGCCCCCGGCGGGAGCTCCTACAATGAGCAGTTCTTC.

This clonotype occurred a few times. V and J are TRBV11-2 and TRBJ2-3, with TRBD2 identical over 7 bases. Germline CDR1 and CDR2: SGHAT and FQNNGV. The CDR3 is 15 amino acids. After removal of 1 base from V and 6 bases from J, the junction contained 7 bases not matched to a gene. CDR3 coding DNA: TGTGCCAGCAGCTTAGGGCGGGAGCGAACTGATACGCAGTATTTT. It translates to CASSLGRERTDTQYF.

Of note for this clonotype: This sequence may be a read error, since a much larger clone differs from it by one base. The chain joins TRBV25-1 to TRBJ1-4; TRBD1 might be the D (5 bases). The V gene's germline CDR1 is MGHDK and CDR2 SYGVNS. This CDR3 is built from 15 residues. The DNA of the CDR3 is TGTGCCAACAGTGCTCAGGGTCGGCCTAATGAAAAACTGTTTTTT. As protein: CANSAQGRPNEKLFF.